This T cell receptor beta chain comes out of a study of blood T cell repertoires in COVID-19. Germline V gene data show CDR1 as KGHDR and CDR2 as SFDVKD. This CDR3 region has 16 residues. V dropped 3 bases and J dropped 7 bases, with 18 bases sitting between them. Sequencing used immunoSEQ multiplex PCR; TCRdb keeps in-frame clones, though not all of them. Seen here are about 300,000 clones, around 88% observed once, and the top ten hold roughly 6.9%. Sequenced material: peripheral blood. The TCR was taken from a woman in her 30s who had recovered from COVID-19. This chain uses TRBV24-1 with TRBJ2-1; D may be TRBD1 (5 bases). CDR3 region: CATSDPTQGKQNEQFF. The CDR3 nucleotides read TGTGCCACCAGTGATCCGACGCAGGGTAAGCAAAATGAGCAGTTCTTC.